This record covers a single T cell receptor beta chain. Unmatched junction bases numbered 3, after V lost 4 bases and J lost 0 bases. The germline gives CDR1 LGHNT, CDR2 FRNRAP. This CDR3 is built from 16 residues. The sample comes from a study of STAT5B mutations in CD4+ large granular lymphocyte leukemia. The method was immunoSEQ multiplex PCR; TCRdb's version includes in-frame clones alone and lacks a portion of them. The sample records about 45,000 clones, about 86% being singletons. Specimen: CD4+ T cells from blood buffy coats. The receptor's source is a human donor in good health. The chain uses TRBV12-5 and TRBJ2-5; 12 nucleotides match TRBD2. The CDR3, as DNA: TGTGCTAGTGGTTCCGGGACTAGCGGGTACCAAGAGACCCAGTACTTC. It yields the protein CASGSGTSGYQETQYF.